Listed below are T cell receptor beta chains from one sample, sequenced in a study of response to subunit inactivated influenza vaccine. In TCRdb, the RT-PCR reads were re-called with MiXCR into one record per CDR3 protein. The sample lists about 570,000 distinct CDR3 sequences, about 10% occurring once. The sample was also linked to a second study, of T cells expressing NK-cell markers.

The specimen comprised PBMCs from blood, sampled on the day of vaccination. These receptor sequences come from a man in his fifties or sixties who received an inactivated influenza vaccine. CDR3s include the opening cysteine and the closing phenylalanine or tryptophan. The D gene is left open where the match is weak. Some rows mark clone size as missing; the rest say once, few, many or name a class of expanded clone.

cdr3_nt cdr3_aa j_call clone_size d_call v_call cdr3_length
TGTGCCAGCAGCAAAGGGGGGGTTAATAATTCACCCCTCCACTTT CASSKGGVNNSPLHF TRBJ1-6 few NA TRBV7-9 15
TGTGCCAGCGAGCGGGGGACCTACAATGAGCAGTTCTTC CASERGTYNEQFF TRBJ2-1 many TRBD2 TRBV25-1 13
TGTGCCAGCAGTCGACGAGCTAAGGGGTTCGCGAACACCGGGGAGCTGTTTTTT CASSRRAKGFANTGELFF TRBJ2-2 NA NA TRBV11-2 18
TGTGCCAGCAGCCCCCGACAGGGAACCTACGAGCAGTACTTC CASSPRQGTYEQYF TRBJ2-7 many TRBD1 TRBV7-2 14
TGTGCCAGCAGCCAGCCGGGACTTACCTCTGGAAACACCATATATTTT CASSQPGLTSGNTIYF TRBJ1-3 many NA TRBV3-1 16
TGCGCCAGCAGCTTGACTAGCGCGAACACCGGGGAGCTGTTTTTT CASSLTSANTGELFF TRBJ2-2 NA TRBD2 TRBV5-1 15
TGCAGTGCTAGAGGAAAGGCGGGTTTATCACCCCTCCACTTT CSARGKAGLSPLHF TRBJ1-6 NA NA TRBV20-1 14
TGTGCCAGCAGTCAGGGTGTGGGCTACGAGCAGTACTTC CASSQGVGYEQYF TRBJ2-7 many NA TRBV4-3 13
TGTGCCAGCAGTTACTCGTGGACAGGGGGCTTAGAGACCCAGTACTTC CASSYSWTGGLETQYF TRBJ2-5 many TRBD1 TRBV6-5 16
TGTGCCATCAGCGACGGGTTAGGGAGCACTGAAGCTTTCTTT CAISDGLGSTEAFF TRBJ1-1 NA NA TRBV10-3 14
TGCAGCGTGAGCACAGGGTCTGGGACAGATACGCAGTATTTT CSVSTGSGTDTQYF TRBJ2-3 NA NA TRBV29-1 14
TGTGCCAGCAGCTTAGGACAGGGGGCGAATACCTACGAGCAGTACTTC CASSLGQGANTYEQYF TRBJ2-7 NA TRBD1 TRBV7-2 16
TGTGCCAGCAGTCCCGGACAGGGGGAGTACACCGGGGAGCTGTTTTTT CASSPGQGEYTGELFF TRBJ2-2 few TRBD1 TRBV27 16
TGTGCCATCAGCACCGATCGGGGGGCCCCTACTGAGCAGTTCTTC CAISTDRGAPTEQFF TRBJ2-1 few NA TRBV10-3 15
TGCGCCAGCAGCTCTAAGGGTCCAACTAATGAAAAACTGTTTTTT CASSSKGPTNEKLFF TRBJ1-4 NA NA TRBV5-1 15
TGTGCCAGCAGTTTCGGTAGCTCGGGCCCGGATTCACCCCTCCACTTT CASSFGSSGPDSPLHF TRBJ1-6 many NA TRBV12-3/TRBV12-4 16
TGCAGCGTAGTAATTACAAGCAATCAGCCCCAGCATTTT CSVVITSNQPQHF TRBJ1-5 NA NA TRBV29-1 13
TGTGCCAGCAGCAGCGCGGGATCCGATACGCAGTATTTT CASSSAGSDTQYF TRBJ2-3 NA NA TRBV5-5 13
TGTGCCAGCAGTGACGTCCAGGCAAGGAATCAGCCCCAGCATTTT CASSDVQARNQPQHF TRBJ1-5 NA NA TRBV2 15
TGCAGTGCTATGTCTACGGGGGGGGCTTCCTACGAGCAGTACTTC CSAMSTGGASYEQYF TRBJ2-7 few TRBD2 TRBV20-1 15
TGTGCCAGCAGCTTGTCTCCGGTTCTAGTCGGAGAGACCCAGTACTTC CASSLSPVLVGETQYF TRBJ2-5 many NA TRBV7-9 16
TGCAGCGTTACAGGGGATTACAATGAGCAGTTCTTC CSVTGDYNEQFF TRBJ2-1 many TRBD1 TRBV29-1 12
TGCGCCAGCAGCCAAGATTTGGTAGCGGGGGGGCAAGATACGCAGTATTTT CASSQDLVAGGQDTQYF TRBJ2-3 NA TRBD2 TRBV4-3 17
TGTGCCAGCAGTCATATACAGGGACGAGAGGAAAAACTGTTTTTT CASSHIQGREEKLFF TRBJ1-4 NA NA TRBV7-9 15
TGCAGTGCCAGCGGGACGGCTAAAAACATTCAGTACTTC CSASGTAKNIQYF TRBJ2-4 NA TRBD2 TRBV20-1 13
TGCAGTGCGGGAACCTGGACTAGCGGGATCCTCTCCTACAATGAGCAGTTCTTC CSAGTWTSGILSYNEQFF TRBJ2-1 many TRBD2 TRBV20-1 18
TGTGCCAGCAGCCGGGGACAGGGAGATCAGCCCCAGCATTTT CASSRGQGDQPQHF TRBJ1-5 NA TRBD1 TRBV7-9 14
TGTGCCAGCAGCCAGGCGGCTCAGCCCCAGCATTTT CASSQAAQPQHF TRBJ1-5 few NA TRBV6-6 12
TGCGCCAGCAGCTTGGGCGGGACAGCCGATTCACCCCTCCACTTT CASSLGGTADSPLHF TRBJ1-6 few TRBD1 TRBV5-1 15
TGTGCCAGCAGCTCCTTCCAGGCACCAAGAGGTGAAAAACTGTTTTTT CASSSFQAPRGEKLFF TRBJ1-4 many NA TRBV12-3/TRBV12-4 16
TGTGCCTGGAGTGGGACGGACTCCTACGAGCAGTACTTC CAWSGTDSYEQYF TRBJ2-7 few NA TRBV30 13
TGTGCCAGCTCACCTAGGGGATCAGATACGCAGTATTTT CASSPRGSDTQYF TRBJ2-3 NA NA TRBV18 13
TGTGCCAGCAGCCCTAAATTCCTAGAAGCCAAAAACATTCAGTACTTC CASSPKFLEAKNIQYF TRBJ2-4 NA NA TRBV3-1 16
TGTGCCAGCAGGCCCGGGCCATCTCGAGATACGCAGTATTTT CASRPGPSRDTQYF TRBJ2-3 many NA TRBV6-1 14
TGTGCCAGCAGTTACTCCCTCCGGGTGGGAGGCGAGCAGTACTTC CASSYSLRVGGEQYF TRBJ2-7 few NA TRBV6-2/TRBV6-3 15
TGTGCCAGCAACGACCCAGGGGGGCGCACAGATACGCAGTATTTT CASNDPGGRTDTQYF TRBJ2-3 NA NA TRBV2 15
TGTGCCAGCAGCCCCGGGACCCGACTTAACGCCGGGGAGCTGTTTTTT CASSPGTRLNAGELFF TRBJ2-2 NA NA TRBV3-1 16
TGTGCCAGCAGCTTAGCATCCTTTTCCGCCAGGAGCGGGGATACGCAGTATTTT CASSLASFSARSGDTQYF TRBJ2-3 many NA TRBV7-2 18
TGTGCCAGCAGTTTCTACCAAGAGACCCAGTACTTC CASSFYQETQYF TRBJ2-5 few NA TRBV12-3/TRBV12-4 12
TGCAGCGCCGGGTCTTGGGGAGGCACTGAAGCTTTCTTT CSAGSWGGTEAFF TRBJ1-1 few NA TRBV29-1 13
TGTGCCACCTTCTCCCAGGGGTCCTCCTACGAGCAGTACTTC CATFSQGSSYEQYF TRBJ2-7 NA NA TRBV10-3 14
TGTGCCAGCAGCCCCGACCGCCACCCGAGCACAGATACGCAGTATTTT CASSPDRHPSTDTQYF TRBJ2-3 NA NA TRBV7-2 16
TGTGCCTGGAGGATGAGACTAGGGGCCCTCCAAGAGACCCAGTACTTC CAWRMRLGALQETQYF TRBJ2-5 NA NA TRBV30 16
TGTGCCAGCAGCCCCGCGGGACTCCCGGCAGATACGCAGTATTTT CASSPAGLPADTQYF TRBJ2-3 few NA TRBV7-2 15
TGCGCCAGCAGCTTAAGCGGGACAGCCATGGAGACCCAGTACTTC CASSLSGTAMETQYF TRBJ2-5 many NA TRBV5-1 15
TGTGCCAGCAGTTACAGGGGAGAGGATGGAGTGAAGCAGTACTTC CASSYRGEDGVKQYF TRBJ2-7 NA NA TRBV6-2/TRBV6-3 15
TGTGCCAGCAGTTATGGGGTTTCGAAAGAGACCCAGTACTTC CASSYGVSKETQYF TRBJ2-5 many NA TRBV6-5 14